This paragraph reports one T cell receptor beta chain. Its antigen is as yet unknown. An Oncomine TCR Beta short-read assay was used to sequence the DNA from cultured CD4+ T cells. One entry per CDR3 protein, called by TCRdb with MiXCR from the PCR reads. The sample gives almost 20,000 distinct CDR3 sequences, about 42% of which show up once; roughly a quarter is in the top ten. Treatment indicated: roughly nine-day PBMC culture with coronavirus spike peptide pools or control peptides (ViraFEST assay). It was with roughly 9.6 IU/ml IL-2 and roughly 10 ug/ml peptide pools that two million PBMCs per well were cultured. The sample belongs to a study of vaccination and CD4 T cells after COVID-19. The TCR was taken from a human donor who received a COVID-19 vaccine. The source was CD4+ T cells from blood, cultured in vitro, collected before SARS-CoV-2 vaccination.

The CDR3 sequence is CASSFSWRVPAYQETQYF. The CDR3 nucleotides read TGTGCCAGCAGCTTTTCTTGGAGGGTGCCCGCGTACCAAGAGACCCAGTACTTC. The rearrangement links TRBV7-2 to TRBJ2-5; maybe TRBD2 (6 bases). V lost 3 bases and J 0 bases, leaving 20 bases between the germline ends. The CDR3 extends over 18 amino acids. Germline assignment: CDR1 SGHTA and CDR2 FQGNSA. Drawing the rest from reference TRBV7-2 and TRBJ2-5, the complete variable domain is GAGVSQSPSNKVTEKGKDVELRCDPISGHTALYWYRQSLGQGLEFLIYFQGNSAPDKSGLPSDRFSAERTGGSVSTLTIQRTQQEDSAVYLCASSFSWRVPAYQETQYFGPGTRLLVL.